Sequencing of this T cell receptor (beta chain) was carried out in a study of vaccination effects on CD4 cells after COVID-19. Overall study: Sampling occurred a median 72 days post second dose, range 14 to 241.

About this clone itself: Its antigen is unidentified.

Pools of viral peptides were used by the ViraFEST assay to expand antigen-specific CD4+ T cells ahead of sequencing. Following a roughly 11-day culture, CD4+ T cells were purified. Two doses of either BNT162b2 or mRNA-1273 were given to each participant. Having tested negative for nucleocapsid antibodies, the vaccine recipients showed no prior SARS-CoV-2 infection. TCRdb keeps only in-frame clones here, not all; method: immunoSEQ multiplex PCR. The table records roughly 59,000 clones, about 73% of them present only once. The origin of this receptor is a human donor who received a COVID-19 vaccine. The source material was CD4+ T cells from PBMCs cultured with HCoV-OC43 spike peptides, sampled after COVID-19 vaccination. Subset indicated: HCoV-OC43 spike overlapping peptide pool stimulation.

For the CDR3, the DNA is TGTGCCAGCAGCTTAGTATCGCGGGTATTGAACTATGGCTACACCTTC. Its translation: CASSLVSRVLNYGYTF. The rearrangement uses TRBV5-6 and TRBJ1-2; D is unresolved. The germline V gene has CDR1 SGHDT and CDR2 YYEEEE. The CDR3 has 16 amino acids. V was pared by 2 bases and J by 2 bases, with 16 bases between.